This T cell receptor (beta chain) came from a study of T cell clones after liver transplantation. As for the study in general: Third-party-reactive TCRbeta sequences from pre-transplant mixed lymphocyte reactions served as antigen-independent comparators.

Note on this clone: Its antigen is unknown.

CDR1 is MDHEN, CDR2 SYDVKM, per germline. V was clipped by 5 bases and J by 2 bases, with 9 bases between them. The CDR3 length is 14 residues. Assay: immunoSEQ multiplex PCR; the TCRdb copy retains only in-frame clones and omits some. The table has about 71,000 clones, 80% seen once. General study findings and limits: Low donor cell numbers restricted donor-reactive repertoire measurement in a couple of subjects.

The source is a human patient who received a liver transplant. The T cells may partly be graft donor cells. The sequenced sample was CD4+ T cells from blood, obtained 12 months after liver transplant. This rearrangement joins TRBV28 to TRBJ1-4; D remains ambiguous. CDR3 in DNA: TGTGCCAGCAGTACGAGGCCGACTAATGAAAAACTGTTTTTT. Protein sequence: CASSTRPTNEKLFF.